This paragraph reports one T cell receptor beta chain. This entry is derived from a study of blood T cells in healthy people across ages. It was with a sample-barcoded 5' primer and a J-beta primer mix that a second PCR of about 7 to 12 cycles was run. MiXCR was run by TCRdb on the 5' RACE reads, yielding one entry per CDR3 protein. The table lists roughly 1,800,000 distinct CDR3 sequences, roughly 50% of them singletons, with over 2% in the top ten. The sequence came from a woman between 40 and 55 years old in good health. Source material: blood.

The CDR3 DNA is TGCGCCAGCAGCCAAACCCTCCATTCTGGGGCCAACGTCCTGACTTTC. Residues: CASSQTLHSGANVLTF. V and J are TRBV4-3 and TRBJ2-6; D gene unclear. The V gene's germline CDR1 is LGHNA and CDR2 YSLEER. Trimming cost V 2 bases and J 1 base, with 9 bases left between them. This CDR3 has 16 residues.